One T cell receptor (beta chain) is described in this entry. The sample originates from a study of blood T cell repertoires in COVID-19. Looking at the study overall: Sites across the United States, Italy and Spain contributed samples from acute and convalescent COVID-19. The analysed material was cDNA or gDNA that came from T cells, B-cell-depleted T cells, or PBMCs.

With 1 base removed from V and 4 bases from J, the gap between germline ends came to 8 bases. This CDR3 is 13 amino acids long. Germline V gene lookup returns CDR1 SGHRS and CDR2 YFSETQ. Per the study methods: Quantification of nucleated cells was approximated via reference gene primer amplification. Profiling relied on immunoSEQ multiplex PCR, and the TCRdb table lists in-frame clones only, not all of them. Clonal size and the V and J genes are those of that table, whereas D and trimming came from the DNA. Here the sample spans 150,000 or so clones, 82% being singletons. The study recruited people aged roughly 18 to 100 years across under 25 US areas.

The genes are TRBV5-1 and TRBJ2-5; D perhaps matches TRBD2 (6 bases). The sample comprised PBMCs or T cells enriched from blood (not recorded which). The origin of this receptor is a man aged 45-60 years who had recovered from COVID-19. For the CDR3, the DNA is TGCGCCAGCAGCTTGTCCGGGGGAGAGACCCAGTACTTC. Translating it yields CASSLSGGETQYF.